The clone carrying this TCR beta chain is medium-sized in the sample. Its specificity is unknown. The CDR3 has 17 amino acids. CDR1 is LGHDT, CDR2 YNNKEL, per germline (reference sequence). Trimming at V came to 0 bases and at J to 6 bases, leaving 10 bases not matched to a gene. The sample belongs to a study of early T cells in non-severe SARS-CoV-2 infection. At the level of the study: Sequencing was performed on bulk RNA from unsorted whole blood, leaving chains unpaired.

Attachment of unique molecular identifiers to individual cDNA molecules was performed. TCRdb redid the calling of the 5' RACE reads with MiXCR, one entry per CDR3 protein. The table shows around 44,000 distinct CDR3 sequences, with more than 6.5% occurring only once. Overall study results and limits: VDJdb matching favored anti-spike CD8 responses, missing private and CD4 specificities.

The genes are TRBV3-1 and TRBJ2-3, with 9 bases that match TRBD2. The material sequenced was whole blood. This TCR derives from an adult who was a healthcare worker with PCR-confirmed SARS-CoV-2 infection or an uninfected control (not recorded which). The CDR3 is CASSQENLAGIGDTQYF. The CDR3 region has the DNA TGTGCCAGCAGCCAAGAAAACCTAGCGGGGATCGGGGATACGCAGTATTTT.